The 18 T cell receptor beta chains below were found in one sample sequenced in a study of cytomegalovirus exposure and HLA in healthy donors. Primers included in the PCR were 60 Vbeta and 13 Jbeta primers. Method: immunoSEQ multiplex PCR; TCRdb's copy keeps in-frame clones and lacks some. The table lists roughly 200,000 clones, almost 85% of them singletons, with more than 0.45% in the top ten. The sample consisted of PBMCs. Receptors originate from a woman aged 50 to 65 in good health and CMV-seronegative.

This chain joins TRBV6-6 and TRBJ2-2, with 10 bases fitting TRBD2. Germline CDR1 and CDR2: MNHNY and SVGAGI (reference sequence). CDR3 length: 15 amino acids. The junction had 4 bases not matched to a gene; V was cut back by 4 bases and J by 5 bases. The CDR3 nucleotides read TGTGCCAGCAGTTTCCTAGCGGGAGAAACCGGGGAGCTGTTTTTT. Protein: CASSFLAGETGELFF.

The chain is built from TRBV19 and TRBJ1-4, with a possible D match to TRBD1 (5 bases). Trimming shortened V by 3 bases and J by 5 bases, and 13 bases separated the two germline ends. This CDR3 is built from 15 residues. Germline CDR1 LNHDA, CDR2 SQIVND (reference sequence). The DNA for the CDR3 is TGTGCCAGTAGTATTTCCGGGACTCCCAATGAAAAACTGTTTTTT. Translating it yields CASSISGTPNEKLFF.

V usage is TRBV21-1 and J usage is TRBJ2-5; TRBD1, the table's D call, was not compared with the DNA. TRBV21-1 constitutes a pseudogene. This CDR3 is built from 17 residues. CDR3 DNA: TGTGCCAGCAGCAATCCAGGGCCCCCTTTTGGGCAAGAGACCCAGTACTTC. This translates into CASSNPGPPFGQETQYF.

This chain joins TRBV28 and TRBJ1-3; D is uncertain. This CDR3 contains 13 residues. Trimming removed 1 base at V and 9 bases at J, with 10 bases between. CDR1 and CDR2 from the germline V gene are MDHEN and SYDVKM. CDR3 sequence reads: CASSLFLGGTIYF. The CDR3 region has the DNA TGTGCCAGCAGTTTATTCCTCGGCGGCACCATATATTTT.

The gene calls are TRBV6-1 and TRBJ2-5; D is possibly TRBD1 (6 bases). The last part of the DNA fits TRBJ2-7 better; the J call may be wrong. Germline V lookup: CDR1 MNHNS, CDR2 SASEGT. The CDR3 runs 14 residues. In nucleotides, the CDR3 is TGTGCCAGCAGTGAGCAGGACAGCTACTACGAGCAGTACTTC. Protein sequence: CASSEQDSYYEQYF.

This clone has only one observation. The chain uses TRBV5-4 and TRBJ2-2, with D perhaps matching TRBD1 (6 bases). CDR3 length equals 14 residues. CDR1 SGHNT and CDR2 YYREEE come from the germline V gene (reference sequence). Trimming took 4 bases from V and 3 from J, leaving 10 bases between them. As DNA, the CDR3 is TGTGCCAGCAGCCAGGACAGCGACACCGGGGAGCTGTTTTTT. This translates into CASSQDSDTGELFF.

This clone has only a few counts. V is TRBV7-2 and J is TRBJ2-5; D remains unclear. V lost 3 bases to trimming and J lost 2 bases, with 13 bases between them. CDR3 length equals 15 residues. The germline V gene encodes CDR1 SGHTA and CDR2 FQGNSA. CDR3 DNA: TGTGCCAGCAGCTTCCCCTTGGCGGAGCAAGAGACCCAGTACTTC. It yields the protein CASSFPLAEQETQYF.

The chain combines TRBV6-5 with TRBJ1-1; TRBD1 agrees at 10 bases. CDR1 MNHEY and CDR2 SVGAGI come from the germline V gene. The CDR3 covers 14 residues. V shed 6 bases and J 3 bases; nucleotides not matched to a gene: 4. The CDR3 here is CASRTGQGYTEAFF. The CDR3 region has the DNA TGTGCCAGCAGGACGGGACAGGGGTACACTGAAGCTTTCTTT.

The CDR3 nucleotides read TGTGCCAGCAGCTTGGATAGCGGACGCACAGATACGCAGTATTTT. Amino acids: CASSLDSGRTDTQYF. The chain combines TRBV5-8 with TRBJ2-3; the D gene is possibly TRBD2 (6 bases). Trimming shortened V by 0 bases and J by 1 base, and 9 bases separated the two germline ends. The CDR3 loop spans 15 amino acids. Germline V gives CDR1 SGHTS, CDR2 YDEGEE.

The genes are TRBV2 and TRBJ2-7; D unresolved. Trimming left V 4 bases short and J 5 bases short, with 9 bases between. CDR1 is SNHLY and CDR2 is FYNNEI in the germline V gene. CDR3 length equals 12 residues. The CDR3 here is CASSGVGHEQYF. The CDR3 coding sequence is TGTGCCAGCAGTGGGGTGGGCCACGAGCAGTACTTC.

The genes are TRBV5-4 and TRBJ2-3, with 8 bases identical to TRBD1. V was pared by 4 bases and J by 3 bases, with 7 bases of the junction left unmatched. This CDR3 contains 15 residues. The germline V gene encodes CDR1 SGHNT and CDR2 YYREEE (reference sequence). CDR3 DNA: TGTGCCAGCAGCACCCGACAGGGGCGGACAGATACGCAGTATTTT. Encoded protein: CASSTRQGRTDTQYF.

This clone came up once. The CDR3 DNA reads as TGTGCCAGCAGCTTAAGGAGTCAGGGGGCAGGAAAACTGTTTTTT. The encoded protein is CASSLRSQGAGKLFF. The rearrangement joins TRBV7-2 to TRBJ1-4; 8 nucleotides match TRBD1. The V gene end was trimmed by 2 bases and the J gene end by 10 bases; junction bases not matched to a gene: 9. The CDR3 covers 15 residues. Germline loops: CDR1 SGHTA, CDR2 FQGNSA.

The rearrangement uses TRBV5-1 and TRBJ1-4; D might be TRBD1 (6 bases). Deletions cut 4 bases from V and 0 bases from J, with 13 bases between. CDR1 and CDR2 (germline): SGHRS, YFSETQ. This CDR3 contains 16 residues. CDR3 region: CASSRQAPATNEKLFF. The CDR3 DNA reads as TGCGCCAGCAGCAGACAGGCCCCTGCAACTAATGAAAAACTGTTTTTT.

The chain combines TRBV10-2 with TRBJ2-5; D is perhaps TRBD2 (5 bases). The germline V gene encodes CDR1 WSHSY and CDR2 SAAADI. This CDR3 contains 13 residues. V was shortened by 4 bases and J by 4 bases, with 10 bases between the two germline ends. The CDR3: CASSAGNRETQYF. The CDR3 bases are TGCGCCAGCAGTGCGGGGAATCGAGAGACCCAGTACTTC.

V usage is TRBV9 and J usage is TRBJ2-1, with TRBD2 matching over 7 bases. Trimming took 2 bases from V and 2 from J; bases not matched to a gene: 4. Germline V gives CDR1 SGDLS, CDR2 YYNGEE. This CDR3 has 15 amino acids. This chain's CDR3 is CASSVTGTTYNEQFF. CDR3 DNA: TGTGCCAGCAGCGTTACCGGGACTACCTACAATGAGCAGTTCTTC.

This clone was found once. This chain's CDR3 is CASNKAGTGAVEQYF. The DNA of the CDR3 is TGTGCCAGCAATAAAGCCGGGACAGGGGCGGTCGAGCAGTACTTC. The rearrangement uses TRBV28 and TRBJ2-7; 10 positions agree with TRBD1. From germline, CDR1 is MDHEN and CDR2 SYDVKM. With V trimmed by 7 bases and J by 6 bases, 12 bases remained unmatched. This CDR3 has 15 amino acids.

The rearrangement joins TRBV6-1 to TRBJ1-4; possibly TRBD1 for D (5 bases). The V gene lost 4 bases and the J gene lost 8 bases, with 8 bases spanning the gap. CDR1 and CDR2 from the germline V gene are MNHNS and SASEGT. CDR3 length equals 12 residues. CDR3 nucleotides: TGTGCCAGCAGTGCCAGGGCAGAAAAACTGTTTTTT. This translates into CASSARAEKLFF.

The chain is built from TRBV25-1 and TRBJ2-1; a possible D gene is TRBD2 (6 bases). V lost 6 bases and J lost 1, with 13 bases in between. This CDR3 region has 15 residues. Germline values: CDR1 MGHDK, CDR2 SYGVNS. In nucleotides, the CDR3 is TGTGCCAGCAGCCGCGGGACTTATTCCTACAATGAGCAGTTCTTC. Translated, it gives CASSRGTYSYNEQFF.